Below, 25 T cell receptor beta chains from the same sample are listed, as sequenced in a study of CD8 T cells in Susac syndrome. Reverse transcription used about 0.45 to 1 ug RNA and random hexamers. In TCRdb, the immunoSEQ multiplex PCR reads were re-called with MiXCR into one record per CDR3 protein. Of 150,000 to 160,000 distinct CDR3 sequences detected, 95% to 96% appear once; the ten largest clones hold under 0.15%. Material: CD8+ T cells from PBMCs. Receptors originate from a human donor with multiple sclerosis.

The rearrangement links TRBV20-1 to TRBJ1-1; D uncertain. V lost 0 bases to trimming and J lost 1 base, with 9 bases between them. Germline-derived CDR1 and CDR2 are DFQATT and SNEGSKA (reference sequence). CDR3 length: 14 residues. The CDR3 DNA reads as TGCAGTGCTAGAGACGCCTTGAGGAACACTGAAGCTTTCTTT. Its translation: CSARDALRNTEAFF.

This clonotype was seen once. J is TRBJ2-1 and V is TRBV27; unclear D gene. The germline V gene has CDR1 MNHEY and CDR2 SMNVEV (reference sequence). V lost 8 bases and J 9 bases, leaving 8 bases between the germline ends. The CDR3 totals 10 residues. The CDR3 is CASGDGEQFF. The CDR3 DNA reads as TGTGCCAGCGGGGATGGTGAGCAGTTCTTC.

The sample holds one count of this clonotype. CDR3 sequence: CASSGDSLGYEQFF. The CDR3 DNA follows: TGTGCCAGCAGCGGGGACAGCCTCGGGTATGAGCAGTTCTTC. This rearrangement joins TRBV5-6 to TRBJ2-1, with 7 bases matching TRBD1. The germline V gene encodes CDR1 SGHDT and CDR2 YYEEEE. V shed 4 bases and J 8 bases; nucleotides not matched to a gene: 9. The CDR3 has 14 amino acids.

The chain recombines TRBV12-3 or TRBV12-4 with TRBJ1-2; no firm D call. The CDR3 is made up of 13 amino acids. With 3 bases removed from V and 6 bases from J, the gap between germline ends came to 11 bases. CDR3 sequence reads: CASSFSWEDGYTF. CDR3 DNA: TGTGCCAGCAGTTTCTCGTGGGAGGATGGCTACACCTTC.

The chain has TRBV7-3 and TRBJ2-5; 7 bases line up with TRBD1. V gave up 3 bases and J gave up 2 bases; unmatched junction bases: 3. CDR3 size: 14 residues. Germline loops: CDR1 SGHTA, CDR2 FQGTGA. The CDR3 nucleotides are TGTGCCAGCAGCTTGACAGGGTGGCAAGAGACCCAGTACTTC. Amino acids: CASSLTGWQETQYF.

In this sample, this clonotype turned up a few times. The chain employs TRBV12-3 or TRBV12-4 and TRBJ2-3, with D possibly TRBD1 on 6 matching bases. The CDR3 consists of 14 residues. Trimming took 5 bases from V and 2 from J, leaving 11 bases between them. The CDR3 sequence is CASSQGLYTDTQYF. The CDR3 bases are TGTGCCAGCAGTCAGGGGTTATACACAGATACGCAGTATTTT.

The rearrangement uses TRBV29-1 and TRBJ2-5, with TRBD2 as a possible D gene (5 bases). V was clipped by 6 bases and J by 5 bases, with 16 bases between them. Germline lookup yields CDR1 SQVTM and CDR2 ANQGSEA. This CDR3 is 13 amino acids long. The CDR3 DNA reads TGCAGCGTGATACGGACTTACTACGAGACCCAGTACTTC. Translation gives CSVIRTYYETQYF. Full variable domain (rest looked up from reference TRBV29-1 and TRBJ2-5): SAVISQKPSRDICQRGTSLTIQCQVDSQVTMMFWYRQQPGQSLTLIATANQGSEATYESGFVIDKFPISRPNLTFSTLTVSNMSPEDSSIYLCSVIRTYYETQYFGPGTRLLVL.

This sequence joins TRBV2 and TRBJ2-5; 10 positions match TRBD1. Germline CDR1 is SNHLY and CDR2 is FYNNEI. The CDR3 is 15 residues long. V lost 3 bases to trimming and J lost 4 bases; unmatched junction nucleotides: 5. Written as DNA, the CDR3 is TGTGCCAGCAGTGATGACAGGGGGCTAGGAGAGACCCAGTACTTC. Translating it yields CASSDDRGLGETQYF.

The rearrangement links TRBV29-1 to TRBJ2-5; possible D gene TRBD2, 5 bases. The CDR3 is 14 residues long. Germline assignment: CDR1 SQVTM and CDR2 ANQGSEA. Trimming cost V 0 bases and J 0 bases, with 8 bases left between them. CDR3 in amino acids: CSVEDGEHQETQYF. DNA for the CDR3: TGCAGCGTTGAAGATGGGGAGCACCAAGAGACCCAGTACTTC.

CDR3 DNA sequence: TGTGCCAGCAGCTACGCGGGCACCGGGGAGCTGTTTTTT. It yields the protein CASSYAGTGELFF. The rearrangement joins TRBV7-6 to TRBJ2-2; weak D call: TRBD2 (5 bases). In germline, CDR1 is SGHVS, CDR2 FNYEAQ. The CDR3 is 13 residues long. V was clipped by 4 bases and J by 4 bases, with 7 bases between them.

The chain combines TRBV19 with TRBJ2-7; D not certain. V shed 5 bases and J shed 0 bases, with 11 bases lying between them. Germline CDR1 and CDR2: LNHDA and SQIVND (reference sequence). CDR3 length: 14 amino acids. The chain's CDR3 is CASSYSTDSYEQYF. CDR3 nucleotide sequence: TGTGCCAGTAGTTACTCGACGGACTCCTACGAGCAGTACTTC.

V usage is TRBV12-3 or TRBV12-4 and J usage is TRBJ2-3, with D hard to call. The CDR3 has 13 residues. The germline V and J ends were trimmed by 7 bases and 1 base, with 9 bases remaining between them. The CDR3 sequence is CASTQRRTDTQYF. DNA of the CDR3: TGTGCCAGCACCCAGAGGCGCACAGATACGCAGTATTTT.

This chain links TRBV2 with TRBJ2-7; 8 bases are a match to TRBD2. Per germline, CDR1 SNHLY and CDR2 FYNNEI. Trimming cost V 5 bases and J 6 bases; bases outside gene matches: 6. The CDR3 length is 13 residues. CDR3 nucleotides: TGTGCCAGCAGTTGGGCGGGGGGCGGCGAGCAGTACGTC. Translation: CASSWAGGGEQYV.

The chain uses TRBV20-1 and TRBJ1-1, with D unclear. V gave up 3 bases and J gave up 4 bases, with 9 bases separating them. There are 12 residues in the CDR3. Germline CDR1 DFQATT, CDR2 SNEGSKA (reference sequence). CDR3 DNA sequence: TGCAGTGCTAGTATGACGGTCACTGAAGCTTTCTTT. This gives the protein CSASMTVTEAFF.

The chain recombines TRBV4-1 with TRBJ1-5, with TRBD1 matching over 10 bases. Trimming cost V 1 base and J 6 bases; bases outside gene matches: 9. In germline, CDR1 is MGHRA, CDR2 YSYEKL. This CDR3 has 17 residues. As DNA, the CDR3 is TGCGCCAGCAGCCAAGCCACCGGGACAGGGGAAAGTCAGCCCCAGCATTTT. Residues: CASSQATGTGESQPQHF.

The chain employs TRBV3-1 and TRBJ1-4; 11 nucleotides match TRBD1. V was clipped by 6 bases and J by 6 bases; unmatched bases: 6. The CDR3 contains 15 residues. Germline V lookup: CDR1 LGHDT, CDR2 YNNKEL (reference sequence). CDR3 coding DNA: TGTGCCAGCAGAATCGGACAGGGGGCCGATGAAAAACTGTTTTTT. Translated: CASRIGQGADEKLFF. The variable domain in full, completed from reference TRBV3-1 and TRBJ1-4, reads DTAVSQTPKYLVTQMGNDKSIKCEQNLGHDTMYWYKQDSKKFLKIMFSYNNKELIINETVPNRFSPKSPDKAHLNLHINSLELGDSAVYFCASRIGQGADEKLFFGSGTQLSVL.

This clonotype is a singleton in its sample. The chain joins TRBV30 to TRBJ2-2; D is ambiguous. The CDR3 has 14 amino acids. Trimming removed 4 bases from V and 6 bases from J, with 15 bases in between. The germline CDR1 and CDR2 sequences are GTSNPN and SVGIG (reference sequence). The CDR3 spells CAWMALSYAGELFF. DNA for the CDR3: TGTGCCTGGATGGCGCTGTCCTATGCCGGGGAGCTGTTTTTT.

The rearrangement uses TRBV12-3 or TRBV12-4 and TRBJ2-2; no firm D call. The CDR3 has 14 amino acids. V lost 6 bases to trimming and J lost 6 bases, with 14 bases between them. CDR3 region: CASSQTVGPGELFF. CDR3 DNA sequence: TGTGCCAGCAGCCAAACGGTTGGGCCCGGGGAGCTGTTTTTT.

The chain has TRBV3-1 and TRBJ1-2; D may be TRBD1 (5 bases). Germline V CDR1 and CDR2: LGHDT, YNNKEL (reference sequence). CDR3 length: 12 residues. Trimming shortened V by 0 bases and J by 8 bases, and 7 bases separated the two germline ends. The CDR3, as DNA: TGTGCCAGCAGCCAAGACAGGGCGGGCTACACCTTC. Protein: CASSQDRAGYTF.

The gene calls are TRBV20-1 and TRBJ2-3; D is tentatively TRBD1 or TRBD2 (6 bases each). V was pared by 6 bases and J by 5 bases, with 21 bases between. The CDR3 consists of 15 residues. Germline loops: CDR1 DFQATT, CDR2 SNEGSKA (reference sequence). The CDR3 reads CSARAVWGALDTQYF. The DNA of the CDR3 is TGCAGTGCCCGCGCGGTGTGGGGGGCGTTAGATACGCAGTATTTT.

This rearrangement joins TRBV23-1 to TRBJ2-7; the match to TRBD1 covers 7 bases. TRBV23-1 is treated as an ORF (open reading frame) with a function not yet certain. This CDR3 is 14 amino acids long. J lost 4 bases, V lost 3 bases, and 6 bases had no gene match. For the CDR3, the DNA is TGCGCCAGCAGTCACGGGACAGATGGGTACGAGCAGTACTTC. Its translation is CASSHGTDGYEQYF.

This clonotype was picked up one time. J is TRBJ2-3 and V is TRBV29-1; no reliable D call. Germline lookup yields CDR1 SQVTM and CDR2 ANQGSEA. The germline V and J ends were trimmed by 4 bases and 11 bases, with 10 bases remaining between them. This CDR3 has 10 amino acids. In DNA form, the CDR3 reads TGCAGCGTTGTGCACATACAGCAGTATTTT. This codes for CSVVHIQQYF.

The chain uses TRBV30 and TRBJ2-7, with D hard to call. V lost 0 bases and J lost 5, with 8 bases in between. Germline loops: CDR1 GTSNPN, CDR2 SVGIG (reference sequence). The CDR3 spans 12 residues. CDR3: CAWSVGSHEQYV. CDR3 coding DNA: TGTGCCTGGAGTGTAGGGTCCCACGAGCAGTACGTC.

The chain uses TRBV20-1 and TRBJ1-1; D gene uncertain. Germline V gives CDR1 DFQATT, CDR2 SNEGSKA (reference sequence). This CDR3 has 12 amino acids. Trimming took off 0 bases at V and 6 bases at J, with 8 bases between the two ends. This CDR3 is CSARDDLAEAFF. The DNA of the CDR3 is TGCAGTGCTAGAGATGACCTGGCTGAAGCTTTCTTT.

The chain is built from TRBV6-5 and TRBJ2-1; perhaps TRBD1 as D (6 bases). Trimming removed 4 bases from V and 8 bases from J, with 12 bases in between. The CDR3 length is 13 residues. Germline V gene sequence: CDR1 MNHEY, CDR2 SVGAGI. In DNA, the CDR3 is TGTGCCAGCAGTTTAACCGGACAGTATGAGCAGTTCTTC. Encoded protein: CASSLTGQYEQFF.